The rows below give T cell receptor beta chains drawn from one sample of a study of blood T cells in healthy people across ages. TCRdb reprocessed the 5' RACE reads with MiXCR, giving one entry per CDR3 protein. The sample lists 1.5 million to 1.8 million distinct CDR3 sequences, roughly two fifths occurring once. Sequenced material: blood. The receptors were gathered from a woman between 18 and 29 years old in good health. Each CDR3 is given with its conserved first and last residue. Fields, in order: clone size, V gene, D gene, J gene, CDR3 DNA, CDR3 protein. The D gene is left open where the match is weak. Clone size appears in some rows only: once, few, many, or a class for an expanded clone.

NA,TRBV28,NA,TRBJ1-5,TGTGCCAGCAGTTTGCACCACGCCGGTCAGCATTTT,CASSLHHAGQHF
NA,TRBV3-1,NA,TRBJ1-6,TGTGCCAGCAGCCAAGAAAGGGGACCGACCTATAATTCACCCCTCCACTTT,CASSQERGPTYNSPLHF
NA,TRBV27,NA,TRBJ1-1,TGTGCCAGCAGTTTCCTGGACACGAACACTGAAGCTTTCTTT,CASSFLDTNTEAFF
NA,TRBV11-2,NA,TRBJ2-7,TGTGCCAGCACGGAAGAGTTGGCCTACGAGCAGTACTTC,CASTEELAYEQYF
NA,TRBV7-2,NA,TRBJ1-1,TGTGCCAGCAGCCGGGACCAAAACACTGAAGCTTTCTTT,CASSRDQNTEAFF
NA,TRBV12-3/TRBV12-4,NA,TRBJ1-1,TGTGCCACCGGAGAGGGGCCCAAGGACGCTTTCTTT,CATGEGPKDAFF
NA,TRBV12-3/TRBV12-4,TRBD2,TRBJ2-6,TGTGCCAGCAGCCCGGGGGGGGCAGGGTTCGCTGGGGCCAACGTCCTGACTTTC,CASSPGGAGFAGANVLTF
few,TRBV5-1,TRBD1,TRBJ2-7,TGCGCCAGCAGCTTGGAGGGGGCCAGGGGTTTCTACGAGCAGTACTTC,CASSLEGARGFYEQYF
few,TRBV25-1,TRBD2,TRBJ2-5,TGTGCCAGCAGTGGAATTAGCGGGGGGGCCAGAGAGACCCAGTACTTC,CASSGISGGARETQYF
few,TRBV29-1,TRBD1,TRBJ1-2,TGCAGCGCGACCACCGGGACAGGGGCTAACTATGGCTACACCTTC,CSATTGTGANYGYTF
many,TRBV6-2/TRBV6-3,NA,TRBJ2-1,TGTGCCAGCGGACTCTCCTACAATGAGCAGTTCTTC,CASGLSYNEQFF
NA,TRBV7-6,TRBD2,TRBJ2-7,TGTGCCAGCAGCCCCTACACTAGCGGGAGTCATGATGAGCAGTACTTC,CASSPYTSGSHDEQYF
once,TRBV28,TRBD2,TRBJ2-7,TGTGCCAGCGGTTTCGTTCTTGGGGAGCGGGAGTTCTCCTACGAGCAGTACTTC,CASGFVLGEREFSYEQYF
few,TRBV3-1,NA,TRBJ2-3,TGTGCCAGCAGGGCCCTGTGGGGGCGTACAGATACGCAGTATTTT,CASRALWGRTDTQYF
few,TRBV2,NA,TRBJ2-6,TGTGCCAGCAGTGAAAGTCACTCTGGGGCCAACGTCCTGACTTTC,CASSESHSGANVLTF
NA,TRBV7-3,TRBD2,TRBJ2-3,TGTGCCAGCAGCTCCGACTCTAGCGGGAGTTTTAATGCGCAGTATTTT,CASSSDSSGSFNAQYF
NA,TRBV9,NA,TRBJ2-1,TGTGCCAGCAGCGTAGAGCTTATGGGCTCCTACAATGAGCAGTTCTTC,CASSVELMGSYNEQFF
few,TRBV4-3,NA,TRBJ2-3,TGCGCCAGCAGCCAAGACAGACCTCAAGATACGCAGTATTTT,CASSQDRPQDTQYF
few,TRBV12-3/TRBV12-4,NA,TRBJ1-1,TGTGCCAGCAGTATCACTGAAGCTTTCTTT,CASSITEAFF
NA,TRBV5-1,NA,TRBJ2-1,TGCGCCAGCAGCGCGAGCTTATCCTACAATGAGCAGTTCTTC,CASSASLSYNEQFF
NA,TRBV7-9,NA,TRBJ2-3,TGTGCCAGCAGCTTAGCCCCGGTTCGAAAAGATACGCAGTATTTT,CASSLAPVRKDTQYF
NA,TRBV2,TRBD1,TRBJ1-1,TGTGCCAGCAGGGGTGACAGGGCTCAGAACACTGAAGCTTTCTTT,CASRGDRAQNTEAFF
few,TRBV3-1,NA,TRBJ1-5,TGTGCCAGCAGCTCAAGCATCCGGGGCAATCAGCCCCAGCATTTT,CASSSSIRGNQPQHF
NA,TRBV6-2/TRBV6-3,TRBD2,TRBJ2-3,TGTGCCAGCACTGGGACTAGCGGGGGGGAAGATACGCAGTATTTT,CASTGTSGGEDTQYF